One sample yielded the 17 T cell receptor beta chains listed below, sequenced in a study of T-cell memory formation after mild COVID-19. TCRdb fed the 5' RACE reads into MiXCR, producing one record per CDR3 protein. The sample lists more than 400,000 distinct CDR3 sequences; 15% to 20% were seen once. Sequencing was performed on PBMCs or a T cell subset sorted from them (not recorded which). The receptors come from an adult woman who had mild COVID-19 (a few samples of this study predate the infection). Cell type and time point are not known.

This clonotype turned up a few times. The rearrangement joins TRBV5-1 to TRBJ2-3; D perhaps matches TRBD1 (6 bases). Germline lookup yields CDR1 SGHRS and CDR2 YFSETQ. This CDR3 is built from 14 residues. V was pared by 7 bases and J by 2 bases, with 14 bases between. The CDR3 is CASFQGTLTDTQYF. CDR3 DNA: TGCGCCAGCTTCCAGGGGACGCTCACAGATACGCAGTATTTT.

The chain joins TRBV3-1 to TRBJ1-4; D might be TRBD1 (5 bases). Trimming stripped 3 bases from V and 5 bases from J, with 16 bases between. Germline V gene lookup returns CDR1 LGHDT and CDR2 YNNKEL (reference sequence). The CDR3 consists of 16 residues. The CDR3 region has the DNA TGTGCCAGCAGCCAGGGGAGGAGGGGTCTGAATGAAAAACTGTTTTTT. Translating it yields CASSQGRRGLNEKLFF. The variable domain in full, completed from reference TRBV3-1 and TRBJ1-4, reads DTAVSQTPKYLVTQMGNDKSIKCEQNLGHDTMYWYKQDSKKFLKIMFSYNNKELIINETVPNRFSPKSPDKAHLNLHINSLELGDSAVYFCASSQGRRGLNEKLFFGSGTQLSVL.

In its sample, this clonotype was seen a few times. The chain links TRBV12-3 or TRBV12-4 to TRBJ2-7; the D is unclear. Trimming cost V 6 bases and J 2 bases, with 14 bases left between them. This CDR3 is built from 14 residues. CDR3 coding DNA: TGTGCCAGCAGCAGATCCCCTCGCCCCTACGAGCAGTACTTC. This codes for CASSRSPRPYEQYF.

This clonotype was detected only once. The V call is TRBV11-2, the J call TRBJ1-2; D is unresolved. Germline V lookup: CDR1 SGHAT, CDR2 FQNNGV. The CDR3 consists of 15 residues. The V end lost 8 bases, the J end lost 4 bases, and 20 bases lay between the germline ends. DNA for the CDR3: TGTGCCAGCTTAGACGGAGGGCTCGGGTCCTATGGCTACACCTTC. Translation: CASLDGGLGSYGYTF.

This clonotype was counted at least ten times. The chain carries TRBV20-1 and TRBJ1-1, with 8 bases identical to TRBD1. This CDR3 comprises 16 residues. CDR1 DFQATT and CDR2 SNEGSKA come from the germline V gene (reference sequence). This CDR3 is CLNIGPGQEMNTEAFF. The CDR3, as DNA: TGCTTAAATATCGGGCCGGGACAGGAAATGAACACTGAAGCTTTCTTT.

V gene TRBV29-1 combines with J gene TRBJ1-2; D is unresolved. This CDR3 region has 13 residues. Germline V gene data show CDR1 as SQVTM and CDR2 as ANQGSEA. V lost 3 bases and J 4 bases, leaving 12 bases between the germline ends. The CDR3 DNA sequence: TGCAGCGTTGAGCAACAGCGGAGCTATGGCTACACCTTC. As protein: CSVEQQRSYGYTF.

This clonotype was seen repeatedly, ten times or more. This rearrangement joins TRBV19 to TRBJ2-3; TRBD2 aligns across 11 bases. The CDR3 has 15 residues. Germline V gene data show CDR1 as LNHDA and CDR2 as SQIVND (reference sequence). CDR3: CATKVVAGGSDTQYF. The CDR3 nucleotides read TGTGCGACAAAAGTGGTAGCGGGAGGGTCCGATACGCAGTATTTT.

The chain has TRBV5-1 and TRBJ2-7, with 7 bases aligning to TRBD2. Germline CDR1 SGHRS, CDR2 YFSETQ. With V trimmed by 5 bases and J by 3 bases, 2 bases remained unmatched. CDR3 size: 12 residues. The DNA of the CDR3 is TGCGCCAGCAGGGGGGGGGGCTACGAGCAGTACTTC. It specifies CASRGGGYEQYF.

The gene calls are TRBV4-3 and TRBJ2-6; D uncertain. Trimming pared 0 bases from V and 4 bases from J, leaving 13 bases between. CDR3 length equals 17 residues. Looked up from germline, CDR1 is LGHNA and CDR2 is YSLEER. CDR3 nucleotide sequence: TGCGCCAGCAGCCAAGAGAAGGCGAGGTGGGGGGCCAACGTCCTGACTTTC. Translating it yields CASSQEKARWGANVLTF.

V and J are TRBV12-3 or TRBV12-4 and TRBJ2-2; no clear D. Trimming took 5 bases from V and 1 from J, leaving 8 bases between them. CDR3 length: 14 amino acids. The CDR3 sequence is CASSRQRNTGELFF. In DNA, the CDR3 is TGTGCCAGCAGTCGCCAGAGGAACACCGGGGAGCTGTTTTTT.

This clonotype was seen more than once but under ten times. The genes are TRBV12-3 or TRBV12-4 and TRBJ2-3; D remains unclear. There are 13 residues in the CDR3. With 1 base removed from V and 6 bases from J, the gap between germline ends came to 8 bases. In nucleotides, the CDR3 is TGTGCCAGCAGTTTAGTTATGGCGGATACGCAGTATTTT. Protein: CASSLVMADTQYF.

V gene TRBV7-6 combines with J gene TRBJ2-2, with D possibly matching TRBD2 (6 bases). There are 17 residues in the CDR3. V gave up 1 base and J gave up 2 bases, with 14 bases separating them. CDR1 SGHVS and CDR2 FNYEAQ come from the germline V gene. In nucleotides, the CDR3 is TGTGCCAGCAGCTTAGGTTCGGCGGGACCAAACACCGGGGAGCTGTTTTTT. Protein: CASSLGSAGPNTGELFF.

This clonotype was observed a few times. The J gene is TRBJ2-3, the V gene TRBV25-1; 7 bases agree with TRBD1. The germline V gene encodes CDR1 MGHDK and CDR2 SYGVNS. The CDR3 runs 15 residues. The V gene end was trimmed by 4 bases and the J gene end by 0 bases; junction bases not matched to a gene: 4. The chain's CDR3 is CASSGKQGSTDTQYF. In nucleotides, the CDR3 is TGTGCCAGCAGTGGAAAACAGGGGAGCACAGATACGCAGTATTTT.

This chain joins TRBV6-1 and TRBJ1-1, with D unresolved. This CDR3 spans 11 amino acids. CDR1 MNHNS and CDR2 SASEGT come from the germline V gene. Trimming stripped 7 bases from V and 5 bases from J, with 8 bases between. The CDR3 protein is CASMAVTEAFF. The CDR3 DNA follows: TGTGCCAGCATGGCGGTTACTGAAGCTTTCTTT.

The V call is TRBV7-6, the J call TRBJ2-1; 7 bases match TRBD2. The germline CDR1 and CDR2 sequences are SGHVS and FNYEAQ. Germline trimming cut 1 base from V and 6 bases from J; bases unmatched to any gene: 6. This CDR3 has 15 amino acids. The CDR3 loop reads CASSLGPTSANEQFF. The CDR3 bases are TGTGCCAGCAGCTTAGGACCCACTAGCGCCAATGAGCAGTTCTTC.

The chain is built from TRBV4-2 and TRBJ2-7, with a tentative D call TRBD1 (6 bases). The CDR3 totals 15 residues. V dropped 0 bases and J dropped 6 bases, with 15 bases sitting between them. Germline CDR1 and CDR2: LGHNA and YNFKEQ. CDR3 coding DNA: TGTGCCAGCAGCCAAGATAGGACAGTCGAAATCGAGCAGTACTTC. Amino acids: CASSQDRTVEIEQYF.

This clonotype was observed a few times. V usage is TRBV30 and J usage is TRBJ2-7, with TRBD1 identical over 8 bases. The germline gives CDR1 GTSNPN, CDR2 SVGIG (reference sequence). The CDR3 is made up of 14 amino acids. J lost 2 bases, V lost 2 bases, and 5 bases had no gene match. This CDR3 is CAWSTGQGTYEQYF. CDR3 nucleotide sequence: TGTGCCTGGAGTACTGGACAGGGTACCTACGAGCAGTACTTC.